What follows describes a single TCR beta chain. Method: immunoSEQ multiplex PCR; TCRdb's copy keeps in-frame clones and lacks some. The sample has 190,000 or so clones, approximately 78% seen once; the top ten hold around 9%. The sample originates from a study of blood T cell repertoires in COVID-19. Per germline, CDR1 LNHDA and CDR2 SQIVND (reference sequence). Trimming pared 3 bases from V and 4 bases from J, leaving 13 bases between. This CDR3 spans 15 amino acids. Adults between roughly 18 and 90 years of age took part from fewer than 30 US areas. The sequencing sample was made of PBMCs or T cells enriched from blood (not recorded which). V is TRBV19 and J is TRBJ1-5; a weak D match, TRBD1 (5 bases). The source is a man aged 40-50 years who had recovered from COVID-19. CDR3 nucleotides: TGTGCCAGTAGTATCACTCGGGGGATTAATCAGCCCCAGCATTTT. It is translated as CASSITRGINQPQHF.